This section outlines one TCR beta chain sequence together with its context. Its antigen is currently unknown. With UMI labels, 5' RACE was used to prepare the TRB cDNA libraries. TCRdb processed the 5' RACE reads again and assigns one entry to each CDR3 protein, with no DNA. This table lists about 150,000 distinct CDR3 sequences. The sample is drawn from a study of CXCR3-negative and CXCR3-positive naive CD8 T cells. The study, taken as a whole, reports: Naive subsets did not differ in surface CD5, and TRB CDR3 properties served to infer TCR strength. Diversity was high in both naive subsets and much lower in memory cells. When CXCR3-positive naive cells were set against CXCR3-negative naive cells, the former had more hydrophobic TRB CDR3s.

The specimen was naive CXCR3+ CD8+ T cells from blood. Specified subset: CD45RO-CCR7+CD27+CD95- naive CD8+ T cells expressing CXCR3 (TNR3+). The clonotype was recovered from a human donor in good health. Some clones in this sample may be carry-over from other donors' samples.

The CDR3 protein is CASSPDLGRGDTQYF. The rearrangement links TRBV7-2 to TRBJ2-3; TCRdb selects TRBD2, and the lack of DNA leaves this call unchecked. This CDR3 is 15 amino acids long. The V gene's germline CDR1 is SGHTA and CDR2 FQGNSA.